The following is a T cell receptor beta chain sequence with its context. This clone was recorded only once. The antigen it recognizes is unknown. No much larger clonotype is one base removed from it; base qualities were not supplied. The data stem from a study of shared clonotypes between healthy human individuals (dated by TCRdb to 2018 to 2020). About the study as a whole: The cohort comprised a couple of women and a few men aged 18 to 49 years. Per donor, leukapheresis produced somewhere between about 0.94 and 9 billion PBMCs. To increase sequencing depth and limit assay-specific biases, different laboratories used diverse techniques to prepare libraries and sequence TCR repertoires. Blood TCR repertoires of a handful of healthy adults were deeply sequenced to estimate repertoire size and the extent of clonotype sharing between individuals. For each donor, three plates each were used for CD4 naive and CD4 memory, two plates were used for CD8 naive, and one plate was used for CD8 memory. Broad study findings and their caveats: Sampling was restricted to blood, and TCR repertoires in tissues likely differ from the TCR repertoires found in blood. Rarefaction of sorted-subset datasets indicated incomplete sequencing despite the large sequencing depth. Because the study included only a small number of donors, the genetic and exposure-history diversity represented was limited. Pairwise subsampling led to the expectation that sequencing depth would affect the degree of clonotype sharing among donors. Compared with non-shared clonotypes, the clonotypes found in all four sorted-subset donors had higher generation probabilities. Across a few donors, roughly 5% of naive CD4, over 3% of naive CD8, 2% to 2.5% of memory CD4, and about 0.4% of memory CD8 clonotypes were shared. Naive subsets generally had larger estimated clonotype richness than memory subsets did.

In the germline V gene (reference sequence), CDR1 corresponds to LNHDA and CDR2 to SQIVND. V is clipped by 4 bases and J by 2 bases, and the sequence between their germline boundaries is 11 bases long. The CDR3 numbers 14 residues from cysteine through phenylalanine. Just CDR3 DNA is preserved here, 42 bases in frame from base 1. Donors were healthy HIV-negative adults with no recently reported acute infections or vaccinations. Every donor was a Caucasian adult residing in Nashville, Tennessee, USA. CD4+ T cells were enriched by magnetic negative selection, after which naive cells were positively selected on CD45RA and the negative fraction was taken as the memory subset. Blood was collected by leukapheresis, and PBMCs were isolated by Ficoll-Histopaque density gradient centrifugation and then cryopreserved in liquid nitrogen vapor phase. Analytical flow cytometry was used to check the purity and quantity of each magnetically sorted T cell population. Genomic DNA was isolated from every sorted fraction and measured by UV absorbance on a Nanodrop 2000c.

TCR CDR3 regions were amplified from genomic DNA by multiplex PCR using the deep immunoSEQ assay. Extracted genomic DNA from each cell subset was spread evenly across all wells of several immunoSEQ 96-well plates, with each plate serving as a replicate. For sorted subsets, each replicate PCR was loaded with roughly 200 ng genomic DNA, equivalent to 25,000 to 30,000 T cell genomes. Purified libraries were measured with a Qubit 3.0 fluorometer, size-checked on a Bioanalyzer 2100, and measured again with the KAPA Library Quantification kit. A separate single-read 150-cycle Illumina NextSeq 550 flow cell was used to sequence each immunoSEQ 96-well plate. Processing in the source paper ran as follows. Because the immunoSEQ output included only junctional sequences and no quality scores, the filtering could not be the same as the filtering used for full-length reads. Sequences were annotated with PyIR, a Python wrapper for IgBLAST v1.9, using IMGT germline references to assign V/J genes and CDR3. Reads with weak V/J assignments (E-value above 1e-6), missing CDR3, stop codons, out-of-frame junctions, or ambiguous translated residues were removed. V3J clonotypes were defined by identical inferred V gene, J gene, and CDR3 amino acid sequence. The percentage overlap between two repertoires was calculated by dividing the number of shared unique clonotypes by the size of the smaller repertoire. RTK rarefaction, the Chao1 estimator, and Recon v2.1 estimates of unobserved clonotypes were used to assess repertoire richness. For all TCRbeta clonotypes obtained by the gDNA method from a handful of donors, generation probabilities were computed with OLGA. In TCRdb, the immuneACCESS table is reduced to in-frame sequences with V and J assigned. These tables do not hold every clone; where another copy was compared, an unresolved V gene accounts for under half, and the others remain unexplained. D and trimming were read from the DNA, whereas the V and J calls and clone size are those reported in that table. The sample has roughly 2.2 million clones on record, approximately 95% of them singletons. Under 0.45% of the sample belongs to the ten largest clones.

This receptor was obtained from a man aged 18 to 29 in good health. Some clones in this sample may be carry-over from other donors' samples. The sequenced sample consisted of naive CD4+ T cells from PBMCs. The sample's cell subset or site label, decoded: CD45RA+ positively selected. Rearrangement joined TRBV19 to TRBJ1-2, with TRBD1 tentatively as D gene (5 bases match). This receptor carries the CDR3 CASSRSRVNYGYTF. In nucleotide form, the sequence is TGTGCCAGTAGTAGGTCCAGGGTAAACTATGGCTACACCTTC. This CDR3, with the reference TRBV19 and TRBJ1-2 proteins standing in past its ends, gives the full variable domain DGGITQSPKYLFRKEGQNVTLSCEQNLNHDAMYWYRQDPGQGLRLIYYSQIVNDFQKGDIAEGYSVSREKKESFPLTVTSAQKNPTAFYLCASSRSRVNYGYTFGSGTRLTVV.